This T cell receptor (beta chain) is drawn from a study of molecular identifiers for immune sequencing clone quantification. Study conclusions and caveats: Spiked Jurkat TCR RNA equivalent to one cell was reportedly detectable in one million naive cells. The sizes of highly expanded clones could be underestimated when identical TCR molecules share a barcode.

A single record per CDR3 protein comes from TCRdb applying MiXCR to the PCR reads. The sample contains approximately 550,000 distinct CDR3 sequences, less than 30% of which appear only once. The CDR3 is 15 amino acids. Germline CDR1 and CDR2: ENHRY and SYGVKD. With 10 bases clipped from V and 2 bases from J, the junction kept 11 bases outside the gene matches. With regard to this clonotype: Its antigen is undetermined.

The source is a human donor in good health. Some libraries in this study had Jurkat cell RNA spiked in. V and J are TRBV10-3 and TRBJ2-1; 7 bases agree with TRBD2. What was sequenced was naive CD8+ T cells from blood, with Jurkat cell RNA spiked in. Specified subset: FACS-sorted CD8+CD4-CCR7+CD45RA+ naive T cells. The CDR3 loop reads CATEPSGYTYNEQFF. For the CDR3, the DNA is TGTGCCACCGAACCTAGCGGTTATACCTACAATGAGCAGTTCTTC.